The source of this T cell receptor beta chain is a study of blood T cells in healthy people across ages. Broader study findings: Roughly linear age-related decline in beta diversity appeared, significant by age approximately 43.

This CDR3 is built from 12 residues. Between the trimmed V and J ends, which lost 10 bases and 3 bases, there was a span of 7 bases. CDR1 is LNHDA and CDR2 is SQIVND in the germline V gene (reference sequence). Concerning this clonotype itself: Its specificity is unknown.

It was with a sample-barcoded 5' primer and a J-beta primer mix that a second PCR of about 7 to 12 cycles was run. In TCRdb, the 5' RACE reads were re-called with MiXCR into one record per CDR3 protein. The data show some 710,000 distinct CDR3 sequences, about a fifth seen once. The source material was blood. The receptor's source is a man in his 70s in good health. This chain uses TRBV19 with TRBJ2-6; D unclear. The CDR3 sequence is CATARGANVLTF. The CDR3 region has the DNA TGTGCCACCGCGCGTGGGGCCAACGTCCTGACTTTC.